The present T cell receptor (beta chain) was sequenced within a study of neoadjuvant anti-PD-1 for oral cavity cancer. Only in-frame clones appear in the TCRdb table, and some are missing; sequencing was by immunoSEQ multiplex PCR. The profile shows over 11,000 clones, just under 75% of them singletons. Per germline, CDR1 SGHVS and CDR2 FNYEAQ. After removal of 2 bases from V and 1 base from J, the junction contained 7 bases not matched to a gene. The CDR3 is 16 residues long. As to time point: after neoadjuvant nivolumab, at surgical resection. Patients were newly diagnosed with stage II-IVA oral cavity squamous cell carcinoma without prior systemic or radiation treatment. With respect to this clone: Antigen: not known.

Findings and caveats of the study: Treg/Th17 ratio rose with pretreatment blood and fell with post-treatment tumor TCRbeta clonality.

Sequenced here: PBMCs, sampled after nivolumab (anti-PD-1) treatment. The rearrangement links TRBV7-6 to TRBJ1-1, with TRBD1 identical over 7 bases. The sequence came from a person between 40 and 79 years old with oral cavity squamous cell carcinoma. CDR3 nucleotide sequence: TGTGCCAGCAGCTTACCCCCCGGGACAGCGAACACTGAAGCTTTCTTT. It specifies CASSLPPGTANTEAFF.